Included here is one T cell receptor beta chain sequence, with context. Its antigen is not known. The source of the sample is a study of T cell clusters in autoimmune cytopenias. Study findings and constraints: Clustering suggested that physiological T cell clusters were missing in primary autoimmune cytopenia patients.

TRB was amplified from 250 ng of peripheral blood genomic DNA per sample. There are 15 residues in the CDR3. The germline V gene has CDR1 SGHDT and CDR2 YYEEEE. Multiplex touch-down PCR amplified TRB using TRB-A and TRB-B pools in one tube. Reprocessing the multiplex PCR reads, TCRdb reports a single entry for every CDR3 protein and omits DNA. This sample's clone table lists about 7,400 distinct CDR3 sequences. The same data also contributed to another study, on T cell repertoires in aging, cancer and after chemotherapy. That paper adds: Rebound thymic output was suggested by rising median generation probability during chemotherapy in each cancer cohort.

The sequence was obtained from a human donor in good health. This chain links TRBV5-6 with TRBJ1-2; with no DNA, the TCRdb D assignment of TRBD1 cannot be verified. The sample was peripheral blood. The CDR3 region is CASKNGPSRDYGYTF.